These 23 T cell receptor beta chains came from one sample sequenced in a study of T-cell memory formation after mild COVID-19. From the 5' RACE reads, TCRdb called clonotypes with MiXCR, one entry per CDR3 protein. Here the sample spans some 210,000 distinct CDR3 sequences, around 20% being singletons. Sequenced: PBMCs or a T cell subset sorted from them (not recorded which). These receptors were collected from an adult woman who had mild COVID-19 (a few samples of this study predate the infection). Cell type and time point are not known.

The chain carries TRBV19 and TRBJ2-2; 11 bases agree with TRBD2. Germline assignment: CDR1 LNHDA and CDR2 SQIVND (reference sequence). The CDR3 has 20 residues. J was trimmed by 4 bases and V by 3 bases; bases with no gene match: 16. The CDR3 coding sequence is TGTGCCAGTAGTATTAATCCGACGCGACTAGCGGGATGGGTCACCGGGGAGCTGTTTTTT. This gives the protein CASSINPTRLAGWVTGELFF.

In nucleotides, the CDR3 is TGCGCCAGCAGCCCCCTCCAAAGGGATACGCAGTATTTT. Protein product: CASSPLQRDTQYF. The chain has TRBV4-1 and TRBJ2-3; D gene ambiguous. Trimming cost V 4 bases and J 6 bases, with 11 bases left between them. Germline CDR1 MGHRA, CDR2 YSYEKL. The CDR3 extends over 13 amino acids.

The rearrangement links TRBV12-5 to TRBJ2-2; D perhaps matches TRBD2 (6 bases). There are 21 residues in the CDR3. The germline V gene has CDR1 LGHNT and CDR2 FRNRAP. The ends were cut back, 0 bases at V and 0 bases at J, with 23 bases in the middle. The CDR3 DNA reads as TGTGCTAGTGGTTTGGTATTGCGGGACTTCTCCCAAAACGCGAACACCGGGGAGCTGTTTTTT. This gives the protein CASGLVLRDFSQNANTGELFF.

The sample holds a few counts of this clonotype. This chain links TRBV6-5 with TRBJ2-4; either TRBD1 or TRBD2 may supply D (6 bases each). The germline V gene encodes CDR1 MNHEY and CDR2 SVGAGI. V dropped 4 bases and J dropped 9 bases, with 19 bases sitting between them. The CDR3 consists of 15 residues. The CDR3 loop is CASSSQVTGASIQYF. CDR3 nucleotide sequence: TGTGCCAGCAGTTCCCAAGTAACGGGGGCCAGCATTCAGTACTTC.

A few counts support this clonotype. The chain combines TRBV30 with TRBJ1-2, with no clear D. Trimming cost V 0 bases and J 4 bases, with 12 bases left between them. Germline CDR1 is GTSNPN and CDR2 is SVGIG (reference sequence). There are 14 residues in the CDR3. For the CDR3, the DNA is TGTGCCTGGAGTGTAACTACAGCTTCCTATGGCTACACCTTC. Protein sequence: CAWSVTTASYGYTF.

Many counts were recorded for this clonotype. This chain uses TRBV7-8 with TRBJ2-7; 7 nucleotides match TRBD1. The CDR3 covers 15 residues. Germline CDR1 and CDR2: SGHVS and FQNEAQ. After removal of 5 bases from V and 6 bases from J, the junction contained 13 bases not matched to a gene. CDR3 nucleotides: TGTGCCAGCAGCCCTAGACAGGGTCTTGTCGCCGAGCAGTACTTC. Protein product: CASSPRQGLVAEQYF.

The chain links TRBV5-6 to TRBJ1-1, with TRBD1 matching 7 bases. Germline CDR1 and CDR2: SGHDT and YYEEEE. The CDR3 is made up of 15 amino acids. The ends lost 4 bases at V and 0 bases at J; junction bases unmatched: 6. CDR3: CASSRQGRMNTEAFF. The CDR3 coding sequence is TGTGCCAGCAGCAGACAGGGTCGCATGAACACTGAAGCTTTCTTT.

This clonotype turned up a few times. J is TRBJ2-7 and V is TRBV20-1, with 7 bases identical to TRBD1. Germline CDR1 and CDR2: DFQATT and SNEGSKA (reference sequence). The junction had 14 bases not matched to a gene; V was cut back by 5 bases and J by 7 bases. The CDR3 consists of 14 residues. CDR3 protein: CSAQTRDRLREQYF. The CDR3 nucleotides are TGCAGTGCTCAAACCCGGGACAGACTACGGGAGCAGTACTTC.

This clonotype was detected only a few times. The V call is TRBV12-3 or TRBV12-4, the J call TRBJ2-3, with TRBD2 matching over 14 bases. The J segment lost 6 bases and the V segment lost 6 bases, leaving 8 bases of the junction unmatched. The CDR3 sequence is 16 residues long. The CDR3 DNA follows: TGTGCCAGCAGCCAGGGACTAGCGGGGGTCTCGGATACGCAGTATTTT. Residues: CASSQGLAGVSDTQYF.

The rearrangement uses TRBV7-3 and TRBJ1-2; D gene ambiguous. V lost 5 bases, J lost 8 bases, and 15 bases lay in between. Germline V gene lookup returns CDR1 SGHTA and CDR2 FQGTGA. There are 13 residues in the CDR3. The CDR3 spells CASSLGSLEGYTF. The DNA of the CDR3 is TGTGCCAGCAGCCTAGGCTCCCTTGAGGGCTACACCTTC.

This rearrangement joins TRBV9 to TRBJ2-2; the D gene is possibly TRBD1 (6 bases). The V end was cut by 5 bases, the J end by 3 bases, with 14 bases between. This CDR3 comprises 15 residues. The germline CDR1 and CDR2 sequences are SGDLS and YYNGEE. CDR3 sequence reads: CASSKTGSDTGELFF. For the CDR3, the DNA is TGTGCCAGCAGTAAAACAGGGTCGGACACCGGGGAGCTGTTTTTT. Full variable domain (remainder filled in from reference TRBV9 and TRBJ2-2): DSGVTQTPKHLITATGQRVTLRCSPRSGDLSVYWYQQSLDQGLQFLIQYYNGEERAKGNILERFSAQQFPDLHSELNLSSLELGDSALYFCASSKTGSDTGELFFGEGSRLTVL.

This clonotype showed up many times. The V and J genes are TRBV27 and TRBJ2-7, with D possibly being TRBD2 (6 bases). V dropped 2 bases and J dropped 3 bases, with 17 bases sitting between them. The CDR3 runs 16 residues. Germline-derived CDR1 and CDR2 are MNHEY and SMNVEV (reference sequence). DNA of the CDR3: TGTGCCAGCAGTTTAAACCCCGCGGGGATCGTCTACGAGCAGTACTTC. This encodes CASSLNPAGIVYEQYF.

In its sample, this clonotype was seen many times. The chain has TRBV3-1 and TRBJ2-3, with 10 bases fitting TRBD2. CDR3 length: 16 residues. V lost 3 bases, J lost 4 bases, and 7 bases stayed unmatched. Germline V lookup: CDR1 LGHDT, CDR2 YNNKEL (reference sequence). The CDR3 protein is CASSQLKRGGADTQYF. As DNA, the CDR3 is TGTGCCAGCAGCCAGCTAAAGCGGGGGGGCGCAGATACGCAGTATTTT.

This clonotype has more than one count but fewer than ten. V gene TRBV20-1 combines with J gene TRBJ2-2; D is unresolved. V shed 0 bases and J shed 4 bases, with 12 bases lying between them. CDR3 length: 15 amino acids. Per germline, CDR1 DFQATT and CDR2 SNEGSKA (reference sequence). This CDR3 is CSARDSKTGTGELFF. DNA of the CDR3: TGCAGTGCTAGAGATTCGAAGACTGGCACCGGGGAGCTGTTTTTT.

A few counts support this clonotype. The rearrangement links TRBV12-3 or TRBV12-4 to TRBJ2-5; D perhaps matches TRBD1 (5 bases). V was pared by 6 bases and J by 2 bases, with 19 bases between. CDR3 length: 16 amino acids. This chain's CDR3 is CASSPTQGIGQETQYF. The CDR3 region has the DNA TGTGCCAGCAGCCCAACGCAGGGTATTGGACAAGAGACCCAGTACTTC.

This clonotype showed up many times. V is TRBV7-9 and J is TRBJ2-5, with D possibly called TRBD1 or TRBD2 (6 bases each). Trimming removed 5 bases from V and 4 bases from J, with 14 bases in between. The CDR3 sequence is 14 residues long. Germline CDR1 is SEHNR and CDR2 is FQNEAQ (reference sequence). CDR3 nucleotide sequence: TGTGCCAGCAGCCCCTCCGGGGGCGGAGAGACCCAGTACTTC. This sequence encodes CASSPSGGGETQYF.

This clonotype has just a few counts. The chain has TRBV4-1 and TRBJ1-1; perhaps TRBD1 as D (6 bases). The CDR3 loop spans 14 amino acids. V lost 0 bases to trimming and J lost 8 bases, with 13 bases between them. From germline, CDR1 is MGHRA and CDR2 YSYEKL. The CDR3 spells CASSQEAQGIEAFF. CDR3 bases: TGCGCCAGCAGCCAAGAGGCACAGGGTATAGAAGCTTTCTTT.

This clonotype was counted a few times. This chain connects TRBV15 to TRBJ2-3; 7 positions agree with TRBD2. The CDR3 is 16 residues long. Trimming at V came to 9 bases and at J to 3 bases, leaving 15 bases not matched to a gene. Germline V gene sequence: CDR1 LNHNV, CDR2 YYDKDF (reference sequence). The CDR3 loop reads CATVRGRVYRTDTQYF. In nucleotides, the CDR3 is TGTGCCACGGTCCGCGGGAGAGTATATAGGACAGATACGCAGTATTTT.

This clonotype was seen only a few times. The chain joins TRBV12-3 or TRBV12-4 to TRBJ2-3; maybe TRBD2 (5 bases). CDR3 length: 14 amino acids. V lost 4 bases and J 6 bases, leaving 14 bases between the germline ends. The CDR3 protein is CASSSSSSWDTQYF. For the CDR3, the DNA is TGTGCCAGCAGTTCATCTAGCTCATGGGATACGCAGTATTTT.

The chain couples TRBV5-6 to TRBJ2-7, with TRBD2 matching 7 bases. The CDR3 has 14 residues. CDR1 is SGHDT and CDR2 is YYEEEE in the germline V gene. Trimming cost V 7 bases and J 2 bases; bases outside gene matches: 9. CDR3 DNA: TGTGCCAGCCGACGACGCGGGGGAACCTACGAGCAGTACTTC. Protein: CASRRRGGTYEQYF.

This clonotype was seen more than once but under ten times. This sequence joins TRBV3-1 and TRBJ1-1, with D hard to call. Germline values: CDR1 LGHDT, CDR2 YNNKEL (reference sequence). This CDR3 contains 14 residues. V was cut by 1 base and J by 1 base, with 7 bases left in between. CDR3 amino acids: CASSQAVKNTEAFF. Here the CDR3 DNA reads TGTGCCAGCAGCCAAGCGGTTAAGAACACTGAAGCTTTCTTT.

At least ten counts were recorded for this clonotype. This chain joins TRBV4-1 and TRBJ1-2; D gene unclear. The V end lost 6 bases, the J end lost 2 bases, and 13 bases lay between the germline ends. The CDR3 contains 14 residues. CDR1 MGHRA and CDR2 YSYEKL come from the germline V gene. This CDR3 is CASRRTFSNYGYTF. The CDR3 coding sequence is TGCGCCAGCAGGAGGACCTTCTCGAACTATGGCTACACCTTC.

This chain links TRBV5-6 with TRBJ1-2; D might be TRBD1 (6 bases). Germline V CDR1 and CDR2: SGHDT, YYEEEE. V gave up 3 bases and J gave up 7 bases, with 16 bases separating them. The CDR3 sequence is 14 residues long. The CDR3 coding sequence is TGTGCCAGCAGCTCACCGGCGGACAGTGCTGGCTACACCTTC. Amino acids: CASSSPADSAGYTF.